The rows below give T cell receptor beta chains drawn from one sample of a study of beta chain features in type 1 diabetes. Sequencing used immunoSEQ multiplex PCR; TCRdb keeps in-frame clones, though not all of them. Among some 270,000 clones listed, 13% to 15% were seen once. Sample: naive CD4+ T cells from blood. The receptors shown here come from a woman between 40 and 55 years old in good health. Each CDR3 is given with its conserved first and last residue. The order of the fields is J gene, V gene, clone size, D gene, CDR3 DNA, CDR3 protein. D genes are given only for firm matches. Clone size appears in some rows only: once, few, many, or a class for an expanded clone.

J gene: TRBJ1-5; V gene: TRBV2; clone size: .; D gene: .; CDR3 DNA: TGTGCCAGCACCGACAGCGACACAAATCAGCCCCAGCATTTT; CDR3 protein: CASTDSDTNQPQHF
J gene: TRBJ2-3; V gene: TRBV5-1; clone size: .; D gene: .; CDR3 DNA: TGCGCCAGCAGCAAGGGACTCCCTGCCCCAGATACGCAGTATTTT; CDR3 protein: CASSKGLPAPDTQYF
J gene: TRBJ1-5; V gene: TRBV19; clone size: .; D gene: TRBD1; CDR3 DNA: TGTGCCAGTAGTATACAGGGGGCAGGTGGCAATCAGCCCCAGCATTTT; CDR3 protein: CASSIQGAGGNQPQHF
J gene: TRBJ1-2; V gene: TRBV4-3; clone size: few; D gene: TRBD1; CDR3 DNA: TGCGCCAGCAGCCAAGACGGGACAGGGGATGGGGGCTACACCTTC; CDR3 protein: CASSQDGTGDGGYTF
J gene: TRBJ1-4; V gene: TRBV5-6; clone size: few; D gene: TRBD1; CDR3 DNA: TGTGCCAGCAGCTTGGCTTCAGGGGGAGGTTATGAAAAACTGTTTTTT; CDR3 protein: CASSLASGGGYEKLFF
J gene: TRBJ1-2; V gene: TRBV18; clone size: .; D gene: .; CDR3 DNA: TGTGCCAGCTCACCACCTGGAGGGAACTATGGCTACACCTTC; CDR3 protein: CASSPPGGNYGYTF
J gene: TRBJ2-7; V gene: TRBV6-1; clone size: .; D gene: TRBD1; CDR3 DNA: TGTGCCAGCAGTTATAGTACAGGGGTCGAGCAGTACTTC; CDR3 protein: CASSYSTGVEQYF
J gene: TRBJ1-4; V gene: TRBV6-1; clone size: .; D gene: .; CDR3 DNA: TGTGCCAGCAGTGAAACAATGGGGCTGGGGGAAAAACTGTTTTTT; CDR3 protein: CASSETMGLGEKLFF
J gene: TRBJ2-3; V gene: TRBV18; clone size: .; D gene: .; CDR3 DNA: TGTGCCAGCTCACCACGACAGGCAGATACGCAGTATTTT; CDR3 protein: CASSPRQADTQYF
J gene: TRBJ1-4; V gene: TRBV4-1; clone size: once; D gene: .; CDR3 DNA: TGCGCCAGCAGCCCCCAGGGGCTTAATGAAAAACTGTTTTTT; CDR3 protein: CASSPQGLNEKLFF
J gene: TRBJ2-1; V gene: TRBV7-9; clone size: few; D gene: TRBD1; CDR3 DNA: TGTGCCAGCAGCTTAGCCGCCCCGGGACAGGGGGCGGGTGAGCAGTTCTTC; CDR3 protein: CASSLAAPGQGAGEQFF
J gene: TRBJ2-3; V gene: TRBV4-3; clone size: .; D gene: .; CDR3 DNA: TGCGCCAGCAGCCAAGACGCCCCGGGGGCAGATACGCAGTATTTT; CDR3 protein: CASSQDAPGADTQYF
J gene: TRBJ2-6; V gene: TRBV18; clone size: once; D gene: TRBD2; CDR3 DNA: TGTGCCAGCTCACCGATAAGACAAGAGGGGAGGGTAACTGGGGCCAACGTCCTGACTTTC; CDR3 protein: CASSPIRQEGRVTGANVLTF
J gene: TRBJ2-2; V gene: TRBV5-1; clone size: few; D gene: .; CDR3 DNA: TGCGCCAGCAGCTTGAGGACCGGGACATCGTTCGCGAACACCGGGGAGCTGTTTTTT; CDR3 protein: CASSLRTGTSFANTGELFF
J gene: TRBJ2-7; V gene: TRBV30; clone size: .; D gene: TRBD1; CDR3 DNA: TGTGCCTGGAGTGCGGACAGGGGAAACTCCTACGAGCAGTACTTC; CDR3 protein: CAWSADRGNSYEQYF
J gene: TRBJ1-1; V gene: TRBV5-4; clone size: .; D gene: .; CDR3 DNA: TGTGCCAGCAGCTTGAGAGGGGGAGACACTGAAGCTTTCTTT; CDR3 protein: CASSLRGGDTEAFF
J gene: TRBJ1-5; V gene: TRBV7-2; clone size: few; D gene: TRBD1; CDR3 DNA: TGTGCCAGCAGCGTAAGACAGGGTAATCAGCCCCAGCATTTT; CDR3 protein: CASSVRQGNQPQHF
J gene: TRBJ1-1; V gene: TRBV27; clone size: few; D gene: .; CDR3 DNA: TGTGCCAGCAGTTCGCCTAACAGCGGAACGGCTGAAGCTTTCTTT; CDR3 protein: CASSSPNSGTAEAFF
J gene: TRBJ2-5; V gene: TRBV9; clone size: .; D gene: .; CDR3 DNA: TGTGCCAGCAGCTTTCGGGACTTCAAGACCCAGTACTTC; CDR3 protein: CASSFRDFKTQYF
J gene: TRBJ1-2; V gene: TRBV4-3; clone size: .; D gene: .; CDR3 DNA: TGCGCCAGCAGCCAAGATCATGCTTTAGATGGCTACACCTTC; CDR3 protein: CASSQDHALDGYTF
J gene: TRBJ2-2; V gene: TRBV5-1; clone size: .; D gene: .; CDR3 DNA: TGCGCCAGCGCCGAGCGGGCGAACACCGGGGAGCTGTTTTTT; CDR3 protein: CASAERANTGELFF
J gene: TRBJ1-6; V gene: TRBV5-1; clone size: .; D gene: TRBD1; CDR3 DNA: TGCGCCAGCAGCCCCGGTCAGGGGGTGGATAATTCACCCCTCCACTTT; CDR3 protein: CASSPGQGVDNSPLHF
J gene: TRBJ2-7; V gene: TRBV6-1; clone size: .; D gene: TRBD2; CDR3 DNA: TGTGCCAGCAGTGCTACTAGCGGGGGCTCCTACGAGCAGTACTTC; CDR3 protein: CASSATSGGSYEQYF
J gene: TRBJ2-5; V gene: TRBV7-2; clone size: .; D gene: .; CDR3 DNA: TGTGCCAGCAGCCAACGACAGGCTTTAGAGACCCAGTACTTC; CDR3 protein: CASSQRQALETQYF
J gene: TRBJ2-2; V gene: TRBV11-2; clone size: few; D gene: .; CDR3 DNA: TGTGCCAGCAGCCCCTTGTGGGAGCTGTTTTTT; CDR3 protein: CASSPLWELFF
J gene: TRBJ1-2; V gene: TRBV18; clone size: few; D gene: TRBD1; CDR3 DNA: TGTGCCAGCTCTCGTGGGACAGGTTGGGATGGCTACACCTTC; CDR3 protein: CASSRGTGWDGYTF